This T cell receptor (beta chain) was sequenced for a study of Graves' ophthalmopathy and Graves' hyperthyroidism. Concerning this clonotype: As yet, its antigen is unknown.

Study-wide results and caveats: At around 68% sensitivity and over 72% specificity, the model predicted progression of the ophthalmopathy.

The study amplified TCR beta CDR3 regions using RNA transcripts. Investigators did first-round RT-PCR with HTBI primers, then second-round multiplex PCR. MiXCR, applied by TCRdb to the multiplex PCR reads, yields one record per CDR3 protein. This table has 350,000 to 400,000 distinct CDR3 sequences, 15% appearing once. V gave up 0 bases and J gave up 10 bases, with 12 bases separating them. CDR1 SEHNR and CDR2 FQNEAQ come from the germline V gene (reference sequence). The CDR3 has 14 amino acids. This rearrangement joins TRBV7-9 to TRBJ2-2, with unresolved D. The sequence came from a woman aged 18 to 35 with stable Graves' hyperthyroidism. Sequencing was done on a sample of peripheral blood. The CDR3 bases are TGTGCCAGCAGCTTAGCGGCCGGTGTGGAGGAGCTGTTTTTT. Amino acid sequence: CASSLAAGVEELFF.